A selection of T cell receptor beta chains follows, all from one sample in a study of cytomegalovirus exposure and HLA in healthy donors. The table came from immunoSEQ multiplex PCR; TCRdb's copy has only in-frame clones and leaves some out. This table has more than 130,000 clones, roughly 76% appearing once. Source material: PBMCs. These receptors were taken from a man in his late teens or twenties in good health and CMV-seronegative. Both conserved end residues are part of each CDR3. A D gene is named only where the DNA matches it firmly. The listing skips clone size in some rows; elsewhere it reads once, few, many or a size class.

>NA|TRBJ2-4|NA|TRBV21-1
TGTGCCAGCAGCAAAGAGGGGGACAGGGTTCTTAGCATTCAGTACTTC
CASSKEGDRVLSIQYF
>TRBD2|TRBJ2-7|NA|TRBV5-1
TGCGCCAGCAGCTGGGGACTAGCGTTCTCCTACGAGCAGTACTTC
CASSWGLAFSYEQYF
>NA|TRBJ1-1|few|TRBV27
TGTGCCAGCAGTATTACCCCCCCAACAGGAAACACTGAAGCTTTCTTT
CASSITPPTGNTEAFF
>TRBD2|TRBJ2-3|NA|TRBV5-1
TGCGCCAGCAGCGGGTTCGCGGGAGTTGCAGATACGCAGTATTTT
CASSGFAGVADTQYF
>NA|TRBJ2-3|few|TRBV12-1
TGTGCCGGCGACAGGGATGGGGCAGATACGCAGTATTTT
CAGDRDGADTQYF
>TRBD2|TRBJ2-5|once|TRBV28
TGTGCCAGCAGTGACTACCCCAGACTAGCGGGAGGGCCGCGGGAGCAGTACTTC
CASSDYPRLAGGPREQYF
>NA|TRBJ1-1|NA|TRBV30
TGTGCCTGGAGTAGAGCCCGTGAAGCTTTCTTT
CAWSRAREAFF
>NA|TRBJ2-7|once|TRBV4-1
TGCGCCAGCAGCCAAGCATCAGGGATTCCCTACGAGCAGTACTTC
CASSQASGIPYEQYF
>NA|TRBJ2-2|NA|TRBV29-1
TGCAGCGTTGAAGTGGACGGGGGCACCGGGGAGCTGTTTTTT
CSVEVDGGTGELFF
>TRBD1|TRBJ2-7|NA|TRBV27
TGTGCCAGCAGTTGGACAGGAGTCTCCTACGAGCAGTACTTC
CASSWTGVSYEQYF
>TRBD1|TRBJ1-4|NA|TRBV15
TGTGCCACCAGCAGAACCTTACAGGGGATAAGGGAAAAACTGTTTTTT
CATSRTLQGIREKLFF
>TRBD1|TRBJ1-2|NA|TRBV4-1
TGCGCCAGCAGCCAAGTTGGGGGGCCAGGGGGCGTTGGTGGCTACACCTTC
CASSQVGGPGGVGGYTF
>TRBD1|TRBJ1-4|NA|TRBV9
TGTGCCAGCAGCGCAGATCGACAGGGGAAACCGAGTAATGAAAAACTGTTTTTT
CASSADRQGKPSNEKLFF
>NA|TRBJ1-2|NA|TRBV19
TGTGCCAGTAGTATCGGCAGGATCTATGGCTACACCTTC
CASSIGRIYGYTF
>NA|TRBJ1-2|NA|TRBV28
TGTGCCAGCACCACGGGGGTAGAGCTCGGGTCTAACTATGGCTACACCTTC
CASTTGVELGSNYGYTF
>TRBD1|TRBJ2-7|NA|TRBV4-1
TGCGCCAGCAGCCATTCCGGGACAGGGTCCTACGAGCAGTACTTC
CASSHSGTGSYEQYF
>NA|TRBJ1-2|NA|TRBV29-1
TGCAGCGTTGACGGGGTCGGCTATGGCTACACCTTC
CSVDGVGYGYTF
>TRBD1|TRBJ2-7|few|TRBV2
TGTGCCAGCAGTTTCACAGGGGGTCCTACCTACGAGCAGTACTTC
CASSFTGGPTYEQYF
>NA|TRBJ2-2|NA|TRBV6-5
TGTGCCAGCAGTTATCAGGATTATACCGGGGAGCTGTTTTTT
CASSYQDYTGELFF
>NA|TRBJ2-3|NA|TRBV5-1
TGCGCCAGCAGCCCGACTTCAGATACGCAGTATTTT
CASSPTSDTQYF
>NA|TRBJ1-1|NA|TRBV7-6
TGTGCCAGCAGCGCCCAGGGGACCTACACTGAAGCTTTCTTT
CASSAQGTYTEAFF
>TRBD1|TRBJ1-2|NA|TRBV19
TGTGCCAGTACCCCAGACAGGGACTATGGCTACACCTTC
CASTPDRDYGYTF
>NA|TRBJ2-7|NA|TRBV15
TGTGCCACCAGCAGAGGGAGTCAGGGCTACGAGCAGTACTTC
CATSRGSQGYEQYF
>NA|TRBJ1-1|NA|TRBV30
TGTGCCTGGAGTGTAGGGAGAGAGAACACTGAAGCTTTCTTT
CAWSVGRENTEAFF
>TRBD1|TRBJ2-3|NA|TRBV10-1
TGCGCCAGCAGGAGGGACAGGGAAGCAGATACGCAGTATTTT
CASRRDREADTQYF
>NA|TRBJ2-5|NA|TRBV28
TGTGCCAGCAGTTTAATGAGGGCTATCCAAGAGACCCAGTACTTC
CASSLMRAIQETQYF
>TRBD1|TRBJ1-1|NA|TRBV4-1
TGCGCCAGCAGCCAACCAGGGACAGGGAGCACTGAAGCTTTCTTT
CASSQPGTGSTEAFF
>TRBD1|TRBJ2-3|NA|TRBV27
TGTGCCAGCACCCGGACAGGGGGCATAGATACGCAGTATTTT
CASTRTGGIDTQYF
>NA|TRBJ2-7|NA|TRBV30
TGTGCCTGGAGTGTAGATGGCCCGCTAGCTGACGAGCAGTACTTC
CAWSVDGPLADEQYF
>TRBD1|TRBJ1-1|NA|TRBV7-9
TGTGCCAGCTGGGCAGGGGGGTTGAACACTGAAGCTTTCTTT
CASWAGGLNTEAFF
>TRBD2|TRBJ2-1|NA|TRBV7-2
TGTGCCAGCAGCTTAGAACTAGCGGGTAACAATGAGCAGTTCTTC
CASSLELAGNNEQFF
>TRBD2|TRBJ2-2|NA|TRBV7-3
TGTGCCAGCAGCTTAAATCCCGGGACTAGCGGGGGTCACACCGGGGAGCTGTTTTTT
CASSLNPGTSGGHTGELFF
>NA|TRBJ2-7|NA|TRBV15
TGTGCCACCAGCAGAGATAACTCCTACGAGCAGTACTTC
CATSRDNSYEQYF
>NA|TRBJ2-1|NA|TRBV11-3
TGTGCCAGCAGCTTAGATGTTAATAGGGGCCATGAGCAGTTCTTC
CASSLDVNRGHEQFF
>TRBD2|TRBJ2-3|once|TRBV5-1
TGCGCCAGCAGCTTGGGACTAGCGGGGACCCGACGCACAGATACGCAGTATTTT
CASSLGLAGTRRTDTQYF
>NA|TRBJ1-1|few|TRBV6-5
TGTGCCAGCAGCCCAGAGGGGGTGTTAGCTTTCTTT
CASSPEGVLAFF
>TRBD1|TRBJ2-5|NA|TRBV10-1
TGCGCCAGCAGGGGGGACCGGGACAGGGGGTCTGGGACCCAGTACTTC
CASRGDRDRGSGTQYF
>TRBD1|TRBJ2-7|NA|TRBV6-1
TGTGCCAGCAGACACCTACAGGGGGAGTCTGGCGAGCAGTACTTC
CASRHLQGESGEQYF
>NA|TRBJ1-2|NA|TRBV11-2
TGTGCCAGCAGCCTATCGACAGCTAACTATGGCTACACCTTC
CASSLSTANYGYTF
>NA|TRBJ2-7|NA|TRBV6-1
TGTGCCAGCATACAGGGCTCCCTCTACGAGCAGTACTTC
CASIQGSLYEQYF
>NA|TRBJ1-2|NA|TRBV20-1
TGCAGTGCTAGTACCGGGTCTGGCTACACCTTC
CSASTGSGYTF
>NA|TRBJ1-5|NA|TRBV7-8
TGTGCCAGCAGCTTTGGTTCCACGACCGGGAGGGAGCCCCAGCATTTT
CASSFGSTTGREPQHF
>NA|TRBJ1-5|NA|TRBV7-2
TGTGCCAGCAGCCAGAACAGGGCTGATCAGCCCCAGCATTTT
CASSQNRADQPQHF
>TRBD1|TRBJ2-1|NA|TRBV2
TGTGCCAGCAGCCGACAGGGTATCGATGAGCAGTTCTTC
CASSRQGIDEQFF
>TRBD1|TRBJ1-5|once|TRBV18
TGTGCCAGCTCACCGGGACAGCCTGATCAGCCCCAGCATTTT
CASSPGQPDQPQHF
>NA|TRBJ1-1|NA|TRBV15
TGTGCCACCAGCAGAGTCCCAGGGGACGACACTGAAGCTTTCTTT
CATSRVPGDDTEAFF
>NA|TRBJ1-1|NA|TRBV29-1
TGCAGCGTTGATTTACCTGGAGGGAAAGGGGACACTGAAGCTTTCTTT
CSVDLPGGKGDTEAFF
>NA|TRBJ2-5|once|TRBV2
TGTGCCAGCAGTGAAGCATCCGGCCGGCGCGGAGAGACCCAGTACTTC
CASSEASGRRGETQYF
>NA|TRBJ2-6|NA|TRBV2
TGTGCCACCGCACGGGAAGACCCCTCCTTGGCTGGGGCCAACGTCCTGACTTTC
CATAREDPSLAGANVLTF
>TRBD2|TRBJ2-2|NA|TRBV19
TGTGCCAGTAGTCCATCGGGACTAGCCCTAACCCCCGGGGAGCTGTTTTTT
CASSPSGLALTPGELFF
>NA|TRBJ2-1|once|TRBV4-2
TGTGCCAGCCGTGACCCGGGGGTCTCCTACAATGAGCAGTTCTTC
CASRDPGVSYNEQFF
>TRBD1|TRBJ1-1|NA|TRBV29-1
TGCAGCGTTGAAAGGGGGCAGGGGGTCTCGAACACTGAAGCTTTCTTT
CSVERGQGVSNTEAFF
>NA|TRBJ1-4|NA|TRBV7-9
TGTGCCAGCAGCTTACTTCCAGCGCCTAATGAAAAACTGTTTTTT
CASSLLPAPNEKLFF
>NA|TRBJ1-1|few|TRBV19
TGTGCCAGTAGTATGGGGGGGAACACTGAAGCTTTCTTT
CASSMGGNTEAFF
>NA|TRBJ2-3|NA|TRBV2
TGTGCCAGCAGTCGAATAGCGGTAGACGGCACAGATACGCAGTATTTT
CASSRIAVDGTDTQYF
>TRBD1|TRBJ1-5|few|TRBV5-1
TGCGCCAGCAGCTTGCCCAGGGGGCGCGACGTTCAGCCCCAGCATTTT
CASSLPRGRDVQPQHF
>NA|TRBJ1-1|NA|TRBV5-1
TGCGCCAGCAGCTTGGTGTTGGGGGGAATGAACACTGAAGCTTTCTTT
CASSLVLGGMNTEAFF
>TRBD1|TRBJ1-2|NA|TRBV10-3
TGTGCCATCAGCCCGGGATGGGACAGGTCCGGCCATGGCTACACCTTC
CAISPGWDRSGHGYTF
>NA|TRBJ2-1|few|TRBV6-1
TGTGCCAGCAGTATGGACAGAAGCTCCTACAATGAGCAGTTCTTC
CASSMDRSSYNEQFF